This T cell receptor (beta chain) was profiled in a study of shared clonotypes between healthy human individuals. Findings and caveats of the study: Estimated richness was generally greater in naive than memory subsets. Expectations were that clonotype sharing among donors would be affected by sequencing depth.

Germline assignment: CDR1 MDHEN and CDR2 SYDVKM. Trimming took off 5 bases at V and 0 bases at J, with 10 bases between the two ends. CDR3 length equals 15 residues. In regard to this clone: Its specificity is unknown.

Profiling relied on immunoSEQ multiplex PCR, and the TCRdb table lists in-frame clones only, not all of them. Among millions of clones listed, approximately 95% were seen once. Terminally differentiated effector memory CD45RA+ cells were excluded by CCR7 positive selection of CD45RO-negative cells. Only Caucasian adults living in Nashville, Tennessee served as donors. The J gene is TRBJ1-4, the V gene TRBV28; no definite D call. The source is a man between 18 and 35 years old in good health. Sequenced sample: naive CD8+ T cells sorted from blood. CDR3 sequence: CASSPVEATNEKLFF. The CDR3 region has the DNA TGTGCCAGCAGTCCCGTTGAAGCAACTAATGAAAAACTGTTTTTT.